This T cell receptor beta chain was obtained from a study of cytomegalovirus exposure and HLA in healthy donors. In the study overall: Across 300 to 400 genotyped donors, 81% landed in the Caucasian-associated ancestry cluster.

Of note for this clone: Its antigen is unknown.

The PCR ran on 60 Vbeta and 13 Jbeta primers. Generated by immunoSEQ multiplex PCR, the TCRdb table keeps only in-frame clones and is missing some. The repertoire consists of about 140,000 clones, with around four fifths occurring once and the leading ten covering 2.5% to 3.5%. The CDR3 runs 18 residues. General study results and limits: Exclusion as indistinguishable affected some V segments, including TRBV6-2 and TRBV6-3. The study labeled about 160 TCR beta chains cytomegalovirus-associated. A few CMV-associated chains were confirmed in vitro to be specific for CMV antigens.

The sequenced sample consisted of PBMCs. The chain carries TRBV21-1 and TRBJ2-7; the table's TRBD1 call for D was not verified on the DNA. TRBV21-1 is described as a pseudogene. This receptor was obtained from a female donor in good health and CMV-seronegative. DNA for the CDR3: TGTGCCAGCAGCAAAGGACAGGGAGCGGATGTGTCGTCATACGAGCAGTACTTC. Amino acid sequence: CASSKGQGADVSSYEQYF.